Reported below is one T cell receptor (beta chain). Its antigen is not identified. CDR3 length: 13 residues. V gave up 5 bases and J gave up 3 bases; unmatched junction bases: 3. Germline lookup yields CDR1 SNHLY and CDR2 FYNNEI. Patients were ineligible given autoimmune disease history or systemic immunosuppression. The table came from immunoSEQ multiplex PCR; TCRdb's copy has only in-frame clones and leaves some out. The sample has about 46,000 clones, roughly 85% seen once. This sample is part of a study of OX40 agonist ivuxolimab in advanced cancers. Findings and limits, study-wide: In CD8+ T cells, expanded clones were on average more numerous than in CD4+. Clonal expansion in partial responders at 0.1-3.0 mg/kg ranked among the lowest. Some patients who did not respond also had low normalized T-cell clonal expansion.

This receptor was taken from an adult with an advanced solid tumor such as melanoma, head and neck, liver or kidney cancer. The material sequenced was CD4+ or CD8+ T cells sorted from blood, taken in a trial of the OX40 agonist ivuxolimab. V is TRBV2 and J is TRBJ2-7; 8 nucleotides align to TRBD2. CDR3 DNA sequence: TGTGCCAGCAGTAAGCGGGGGTTCTACGAGCAGTACTTC. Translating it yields CASSKRGFYEQYF.